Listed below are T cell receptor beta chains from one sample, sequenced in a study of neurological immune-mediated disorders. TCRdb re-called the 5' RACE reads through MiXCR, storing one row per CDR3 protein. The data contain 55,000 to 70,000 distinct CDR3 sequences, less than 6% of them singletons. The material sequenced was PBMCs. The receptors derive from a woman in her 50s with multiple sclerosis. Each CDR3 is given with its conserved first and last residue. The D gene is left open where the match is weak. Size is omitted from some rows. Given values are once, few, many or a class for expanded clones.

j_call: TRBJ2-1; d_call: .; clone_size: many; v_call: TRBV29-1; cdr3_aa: CSVASTTHNEQFF; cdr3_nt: TGCAGCGTTGCGAGTACTACTCACAATGAGCAGTTCTTC
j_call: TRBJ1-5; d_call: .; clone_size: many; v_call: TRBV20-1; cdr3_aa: CSARRTAEGNQPQHF; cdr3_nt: TGCAGTGCTAGACGAACAGCAGAAGGCAATCAGCCCCAGCATTTT
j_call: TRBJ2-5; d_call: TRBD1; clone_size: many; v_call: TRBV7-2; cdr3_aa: CASSLVGTAQETQYF; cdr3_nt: TGTGCCAGCAGCTTAGTAGGGACAGCCCAAGAGACCCAGTACTTC
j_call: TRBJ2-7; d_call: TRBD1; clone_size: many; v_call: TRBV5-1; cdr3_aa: CASSHIGTGAVPEQYF; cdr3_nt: TGCGCCAGCAGCCATATAGGGACAGGCGCCGTCCCCGAGCAGTACTTC
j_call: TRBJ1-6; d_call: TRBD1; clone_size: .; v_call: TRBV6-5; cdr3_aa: CASRDRGSSSYNSPLNF; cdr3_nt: TGTGCCAGCAGGGACAGGGGTAGTAGCTCCTATAATTCACCCCTCAACTTT
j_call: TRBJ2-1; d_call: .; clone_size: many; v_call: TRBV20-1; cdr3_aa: CSAQNSGRSYNEQFF; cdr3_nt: TGCAGTGCTCAAAATTCGGGAAGAAGCTACAATGAGCAGTTCTTC
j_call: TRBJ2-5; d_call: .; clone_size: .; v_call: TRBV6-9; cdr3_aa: CASREDGPETQYF; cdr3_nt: TGTGCCAGCAGAGAGGACGGCCCAGAGACCCAGTACTTC
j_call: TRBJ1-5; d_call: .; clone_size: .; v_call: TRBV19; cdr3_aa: CASSIMGYSNQPQNF; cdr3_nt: TGTGCCAGTAGTATAATGGGGTATAGCAATCAGCCCCAAAATTTT
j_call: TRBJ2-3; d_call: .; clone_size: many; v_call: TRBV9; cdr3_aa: CASNPGTDTQYF; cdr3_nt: TGTGCCAGCAACCCGGGCACAGATACGCAGTATTTT
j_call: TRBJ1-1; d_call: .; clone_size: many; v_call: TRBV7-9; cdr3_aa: CASSPRHLQMNTEAFF; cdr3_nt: TGTGCCAGCAGCCCCCGACATCTCCAAATGAACACTGAAGCTTTCTTT
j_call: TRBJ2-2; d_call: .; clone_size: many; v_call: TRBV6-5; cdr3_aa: CASIQQNTGELFF; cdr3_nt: TGTGCCAGCATTCAACAGAACACCGGGGAGCTGTTTTTT
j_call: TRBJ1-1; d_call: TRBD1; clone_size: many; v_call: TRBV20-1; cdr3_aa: CSARDRRLGQHTEAFF; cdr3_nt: TGCAGTGCTAGAGATCGAAGATTGGGACAGCACACTGAAGCTTTCTTT
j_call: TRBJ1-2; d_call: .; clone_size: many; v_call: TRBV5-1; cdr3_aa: CASRMVTGVANYGYTF; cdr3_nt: TGCGCCAGCAGGATGGTTACAGGTGTTGCTAACTATGGCTACACCTTC
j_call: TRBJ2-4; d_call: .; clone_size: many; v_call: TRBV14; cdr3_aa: CASSQFPLQNIQYF; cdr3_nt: TGTGCCAGCAGCCAATTCCCCTTGCAAAACATTCAGTACTTC
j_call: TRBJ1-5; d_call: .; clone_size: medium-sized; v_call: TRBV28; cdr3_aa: CASTFRGHQPQHF; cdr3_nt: TGTGCCAGCACCTTCAGGGGTCATCAGCCCCAGCATTTT
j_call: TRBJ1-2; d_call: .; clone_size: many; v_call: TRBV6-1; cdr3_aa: CASSRDTANYGYTF; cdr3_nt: TGTGCCAGCAGTCGGGACACTGCGAACTATGGCTACACCTTC
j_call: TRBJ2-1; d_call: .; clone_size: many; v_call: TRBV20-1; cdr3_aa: CSARLEGAYNEQFF; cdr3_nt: TGCAGTGCGCGTCTAGAGGGCGCCTACAATGAGCAGTTCTTC
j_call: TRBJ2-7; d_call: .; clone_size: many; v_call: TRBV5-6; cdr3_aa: CASSLRGPKNEQYF; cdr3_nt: TGTGCCAGCAGCTTACGGGGTCCCAAAAACGAGCAGTACTTC
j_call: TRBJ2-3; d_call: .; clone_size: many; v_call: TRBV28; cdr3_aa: CASSSRQGGADTQYF; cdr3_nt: TGTGCCAGCAGTTCCCGACAGGGAGGAGCAGATACGCAGTATTTT
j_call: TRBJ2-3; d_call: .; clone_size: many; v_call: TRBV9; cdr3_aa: CASSRRDSEGTDTQYF; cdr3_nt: TGTGCCAGCAGCAGACGGGACTCCGAGGGCACAGATACGCAGTATTTT
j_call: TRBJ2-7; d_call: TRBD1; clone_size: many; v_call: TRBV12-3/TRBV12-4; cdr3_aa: CASSWTGPYEQYF; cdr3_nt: TGTGCCAGCAGCTGGACAGGGCCCTACGAGCAGTACTTC
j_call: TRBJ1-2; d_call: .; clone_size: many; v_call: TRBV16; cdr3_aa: CASSPQSEGPWGYTF; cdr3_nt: TGTGCCAGCAGCCCCCAATCGGAGGGTCCCTGGGGCTACACCTTC
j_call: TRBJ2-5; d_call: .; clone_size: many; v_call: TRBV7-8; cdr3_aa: CASSLGRTYQETQYF; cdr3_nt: TGTGCCAGCAGCTTAGGGCGGACTTACCAAGAGACCCAGTACTTC
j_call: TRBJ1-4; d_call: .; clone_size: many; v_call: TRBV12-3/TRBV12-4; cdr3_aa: CASSPRREDYPTNEKLFF; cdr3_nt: TGTGCCAGCAGTCCCCGGAGGGAGGATTATCCAACTAATGAAAAACTGTTTTTT
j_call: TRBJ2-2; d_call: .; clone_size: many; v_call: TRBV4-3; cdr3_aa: CASSSRANTGELFF; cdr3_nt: TGCGCCAGCAGCTCCAGGGCGAACACCGGGGAGCTGTTTTTT
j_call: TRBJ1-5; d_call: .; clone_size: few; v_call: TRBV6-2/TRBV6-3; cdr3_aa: CASSYTELNQPQNF; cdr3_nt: TGTGCCAGCAGTTATACAGAGCTCAATCAGCCCCAGAATTTT
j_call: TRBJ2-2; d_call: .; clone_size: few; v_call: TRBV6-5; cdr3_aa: CASIAANTGELFF; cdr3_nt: TGTGCCAGCATAGCGGCGAACACCGGGGAGCTGTTTTTT
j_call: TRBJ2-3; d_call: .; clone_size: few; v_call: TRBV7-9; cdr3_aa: CASSLEFGTDTQYF; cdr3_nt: TGTGCCAGCAGCTTAGAATTTGGCACAGATACGCAGTATTTT
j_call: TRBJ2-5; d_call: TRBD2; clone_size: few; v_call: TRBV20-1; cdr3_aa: CSYASGGTQETQYF; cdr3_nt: TGCAGCTATGCTAGCGGGGGGACCCAAGAGACCCAGTACTTC
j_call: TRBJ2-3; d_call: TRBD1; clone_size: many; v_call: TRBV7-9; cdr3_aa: CASSFPTGRRTPSTDTQYF; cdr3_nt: TGTGCCAGCAGCTTCCCGACAGGGCGAAGAACCCCTAGCACAGATACGCAGTATTTT
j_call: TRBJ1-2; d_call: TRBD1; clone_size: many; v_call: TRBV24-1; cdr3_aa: CATQDRNYGYTF; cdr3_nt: TGTGCCACCCAGGACAGGAACTATGGCTACACCTTC
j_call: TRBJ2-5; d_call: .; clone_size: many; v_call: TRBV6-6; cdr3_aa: CASSYALYQETQYF; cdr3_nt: TGTGCCAGCAGTTACGCATTGTACCAAGAGACCCAGTACTTC
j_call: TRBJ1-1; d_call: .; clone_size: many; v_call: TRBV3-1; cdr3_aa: CASSQGGMGTEAFF; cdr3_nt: TGTGCCAGCAGCCAGGGGGGAATGGGCACTGAAGCTTTCTTT
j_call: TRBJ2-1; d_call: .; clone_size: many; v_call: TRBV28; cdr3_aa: CASRSNPPTINEQFF; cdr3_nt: TGTGCCAGCAGGTCTAATCCGCCCACGATAAATGAGCAGTTCTTC
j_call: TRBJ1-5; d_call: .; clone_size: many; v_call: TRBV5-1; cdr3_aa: CASSPGGDQPQHF; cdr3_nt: TGCGCCAGCAGCCCGGGGGGCGATCAGCCCCAGCATTTT
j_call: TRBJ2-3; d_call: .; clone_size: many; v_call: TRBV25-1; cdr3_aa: CASSEYLAGDTQYF; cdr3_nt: TGTGCCAGCAGTGAATATCTGGCGGGAGATACGCAGTATTTT
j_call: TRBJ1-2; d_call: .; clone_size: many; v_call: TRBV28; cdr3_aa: CASSLDPGSANYGYTF; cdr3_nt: TGTGCCAGCAGTTTGGACCCCGGGTCCGCTAACTATGGCTACACCTTC
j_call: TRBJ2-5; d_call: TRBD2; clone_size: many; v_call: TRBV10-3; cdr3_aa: CAISGTSGVETQYF; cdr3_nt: TGTGCCATCAGTGGGACTAGCGGGGTGGAGACCCAGTACTTC
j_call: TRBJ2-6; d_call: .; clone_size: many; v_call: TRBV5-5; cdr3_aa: CASTVHAGRGANVLTF; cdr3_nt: TGTGCCAGCACCGTACACGCGGGGAGAGGGGCCAACGTCCTGACTTTC
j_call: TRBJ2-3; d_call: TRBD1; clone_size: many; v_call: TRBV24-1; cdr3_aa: CATSDLGTGLDTQYF; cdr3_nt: TGTGCCACCAGTGATTTAGGGACAGGGTTGGATACGCAGTATTTT
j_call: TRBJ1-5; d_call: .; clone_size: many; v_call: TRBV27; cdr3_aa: CASSEWAGDQPQHF; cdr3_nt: TGTGCCAGCAGTGAGTGGGCAGGTGATCAGCCCCAGCATTTT
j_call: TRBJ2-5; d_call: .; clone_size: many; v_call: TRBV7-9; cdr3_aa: CASSSPHGVGETQYF; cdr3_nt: TGTGCCAGCAGCTCGCCCCACGGGGTGGGAGAGACCCAGTACTTC
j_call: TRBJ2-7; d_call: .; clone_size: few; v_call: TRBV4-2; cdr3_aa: CASSKNRKEQYF; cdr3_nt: TGTGCCAGCAGCAAAAACAGGAAAGAGCAGTACTTC
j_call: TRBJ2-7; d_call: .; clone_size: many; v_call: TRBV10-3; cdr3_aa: CAISESGREYEQYF; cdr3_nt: TGTGCCATCAGTGAGTCCGGCAGGGAGTACGAGCAGTACTTC
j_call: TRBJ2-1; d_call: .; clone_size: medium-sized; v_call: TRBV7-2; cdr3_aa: CASSFADYNDEQFF; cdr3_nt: TGTGCCAGCAGCTTTGCCGACTACAACGATGAGCAGTTCTTC
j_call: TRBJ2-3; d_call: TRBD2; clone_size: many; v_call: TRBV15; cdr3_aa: CATRLAGGNTDTQYF; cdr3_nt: TGTGCCACTCGGCTAGCGGGGGGGAACACAGATACGCAGTATTTT
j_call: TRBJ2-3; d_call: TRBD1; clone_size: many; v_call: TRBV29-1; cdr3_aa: CSVVPGTGTDTQYF; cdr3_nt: TGCAGCGTTGTCCCCGGGACAGGCACAGATACGCAGTATTTT
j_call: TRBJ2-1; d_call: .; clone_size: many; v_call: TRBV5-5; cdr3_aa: CASSNLQGSYNEQFF; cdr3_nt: TGTGCCAGCAGCAATTTGCAGGGGAGTTACAATGAGCAGTTCTTC